One and the same sample provided the 6 T cell receptor beta chains below, sequenced in a study of T cell repertoires in ileal Crohn's disease. Clones were read by immunoSEQ multiplex PCR, and TCRdb kept only the in-frame ones, dropping some. The sample holds about 16,000 clones, 90% to 95% seen once. Sequencing was done on a sample of ileal tissue. The receptor source for this set is an adult with Crohn's disease.

The CDR3 DNA is TGTGCCAGCAGCTCACAGGGAAGAATCTCCTACGAGCAGTACTTC. The encoded protein is CASSSQGRISYEQYF. The chain is built from TRBV7-2 and TRBJ2-7; possible D gene TRBD1, 6 bases. Trimming removed 4 bases from V and 0 bases from J, with 13 bases in between. In germline, CDR1 is SGHTA, CDR2 FQGNSA. The CDR3 consists of 15 residues.

CDR3 in amino acids: CASSPAGSSNYGYTF. In DNA, the CDR3 is TGTGCCAGCAGCCCCGCGGGTTCGTCTAACTATGGCTACACCTTC. V and J are TRBV4-2 and TRBJ1-2; D is unclear. This CDR3 is 15 amino acids long. Germline loops: CDR1 LGHNA, CDR2 YNFKEQ. V lost 4 bases and J lost 0, with 12 bases in between.

The genes are TRBV25-1 and TRBJ2-3, with D possibly matching TRBD2 (6 bases). Trimming left V 3 bases short and J 1 base short, with 14 bases between. This CDR3 region has 16 residues. The V gene's germline CDR1 is MGHDK and CDR2 SYGVNS. The CDR3 spells CASSDRLGRRTDTQYF. The CDR3 DNA reads TGTGCCAGCAGTGACCGACTAGGTCGACGCACAGATACGCAGTATTTT.

The genes are TRBV29-1 and TRBJ2-7; TRBD1 aligns across 12 bases. V dropped 5 bases and J dropped 2; count of bases not matched to a gene: 1. Looked up from germline, CDR1 is SQVTM and CDR2 is ANQGSEA. There are 13 residues in the CDR3. The CDR3 sequence: CSVRDRGPYEQYF. CDR3 in DNA: TGCAGCGTTAGGGACAGGGGGCCCTACGAGCAGTACTTC.

The rearrangement links TRBV21-1 to TRBJ1-4; the table calls TRBD1, which could not be checked here. TRBV21-1 is listed as a pseudogene. This CDR3 is built from 16 residues. CDR3 region: CASRQGRTYANEKLFF. For the CDR3, the DNA is TGTGCCAGCAGACAGGGAAGGACTTACGCTAATGAAAAACTGTTTTTT.

CDR3 in DNA: TGTGCCAGCAGTGGACAGTCCCACTATGGCTACACCTTC. Protein product: CASSGQSHYGYTF. The chain uses TRBV6-1 and TRBJ1-2; D possibly corresponds to TRBD1 (5 bases). Per the germline V gene, CDR1 is MNHNS and CDR2 is SASEGT. V was pared by 4 bases and J by 3 bases, with 9 bases between. There are 13 residues in the CDR3.